The clone carrying this T cell receptor (beta chain) has only one observation. The data were produced by immunoSEQ multiplex PCR, yet TCRdb's version contains in-frame clones alone and is incomplete. The table includes approximately 500,000 clones, almost 80% detected once. Trimming left V 0 bases short and J 4 bases short, with 15 bases between. Germline V lookup: CDR1 WSHSY, CDR2 SAAADI. The CDR3 length is 16 residues. The source of the sample is a study of shared clonotypes between healthy human individuals. This sequence originates from a woman in her 40s in good health. Some clones in this sample may be carry-over from other donors' samples. This rearrangement joins TRBV10-2 to TRBJ1-2, with TRBD1 as a possible D gene (6 bases). The sequenced sample consisted of PBMCs. CDR3 protein: CASSESRGASIYGYTF. CDR3 DNA sequence: TGCGCCAGCAGTGAGTCGAGGGGGGCAAGCATCTATGGCTACACCTTC.